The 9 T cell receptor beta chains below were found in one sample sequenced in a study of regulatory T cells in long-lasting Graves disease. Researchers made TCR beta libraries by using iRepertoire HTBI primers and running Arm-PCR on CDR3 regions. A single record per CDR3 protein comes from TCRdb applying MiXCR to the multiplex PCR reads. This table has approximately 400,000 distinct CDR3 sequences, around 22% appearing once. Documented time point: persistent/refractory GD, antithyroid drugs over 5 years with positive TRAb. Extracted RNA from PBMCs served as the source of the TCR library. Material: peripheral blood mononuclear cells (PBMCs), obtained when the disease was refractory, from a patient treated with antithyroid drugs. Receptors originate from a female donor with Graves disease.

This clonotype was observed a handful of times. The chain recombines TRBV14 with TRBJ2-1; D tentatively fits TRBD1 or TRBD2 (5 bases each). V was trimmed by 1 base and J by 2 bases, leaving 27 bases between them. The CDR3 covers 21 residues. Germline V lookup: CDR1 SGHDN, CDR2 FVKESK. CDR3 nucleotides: TGTGCCAGCAGCCAAGTCCCGTCAGGGACCTTTATTACATCCACCTACAATGAGCAGTTCTTC. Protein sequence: CASSQVPSGTFITSTYNEQFF.

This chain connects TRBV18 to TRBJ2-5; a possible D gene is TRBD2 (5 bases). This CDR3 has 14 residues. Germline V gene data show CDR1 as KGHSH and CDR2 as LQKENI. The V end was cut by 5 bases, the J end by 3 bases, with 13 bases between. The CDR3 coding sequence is TGTGCCAGCTCATCACGTGGAGCGGAAGAGACCCAGTACTTC. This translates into CASSSRGAEETQYF.

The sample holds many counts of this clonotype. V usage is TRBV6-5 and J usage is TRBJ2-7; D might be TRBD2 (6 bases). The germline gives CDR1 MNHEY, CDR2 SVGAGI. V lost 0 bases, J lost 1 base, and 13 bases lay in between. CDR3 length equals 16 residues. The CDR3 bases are TGTGCCAGCAGTTACTCCCCTACGACTAGTTCCTACGAGCAGTACTTC. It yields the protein CASSYSPTTSSYEQYF.

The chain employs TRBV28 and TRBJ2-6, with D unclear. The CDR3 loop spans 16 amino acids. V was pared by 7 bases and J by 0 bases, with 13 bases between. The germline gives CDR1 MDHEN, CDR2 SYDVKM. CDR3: CASTPSGFSGANVLTF. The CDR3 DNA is TGTGCCAGCACCCCTTCGGGCTTCTCTGGGGCCAACGTCCTGACTTTC.

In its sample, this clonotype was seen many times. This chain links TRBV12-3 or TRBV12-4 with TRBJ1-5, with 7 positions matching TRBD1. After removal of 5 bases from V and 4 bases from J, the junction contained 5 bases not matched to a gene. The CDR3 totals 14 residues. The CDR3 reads CASSKTGTNQPQHF. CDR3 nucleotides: TGTGCCAGCAGTAAGACAGGGACTAATCAGCCCCAGCATTTT.

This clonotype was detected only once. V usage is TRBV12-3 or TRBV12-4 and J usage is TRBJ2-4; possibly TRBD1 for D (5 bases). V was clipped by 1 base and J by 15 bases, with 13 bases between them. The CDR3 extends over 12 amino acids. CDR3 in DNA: TGTGCCAGCAGTTTAGAAGACAGATTACTGTACTTC. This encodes CASSLEDRLLYF.

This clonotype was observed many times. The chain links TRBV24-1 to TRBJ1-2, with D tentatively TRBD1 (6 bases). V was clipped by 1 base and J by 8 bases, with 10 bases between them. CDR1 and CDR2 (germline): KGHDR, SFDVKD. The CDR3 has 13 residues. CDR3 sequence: CATSDFQGRGYTF. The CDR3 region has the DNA TGTGCCACCAGTGATTTTCAGGGGCGAGGCTACACCTTC.

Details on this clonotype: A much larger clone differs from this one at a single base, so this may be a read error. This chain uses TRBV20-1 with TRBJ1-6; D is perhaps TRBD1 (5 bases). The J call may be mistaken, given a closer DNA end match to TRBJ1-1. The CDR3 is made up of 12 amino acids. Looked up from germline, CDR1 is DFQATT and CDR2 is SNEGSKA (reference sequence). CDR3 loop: CSARAGSVEAFF. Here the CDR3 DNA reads TGCAGTGCTAGAGCAGGGAGCGTCGAGGCTTTCTTT.

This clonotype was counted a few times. The CDR3: CATSSRQGASNQPQHF. CDR3 bases: TGTGCCACCAGCTCCCGACAGGGTGCTAGCAATCAGCCCCAGCATTTT. The chain employs TRBV15 and TRBJ1-5, with 7 positions matching TRBD1. CDR3 length: 16 amino acids. Germline V gives CDR1 LNHNV, CDR2 YYDKDF (reference sequence). Losses at the gene ends were 5 bases for V and 0 bases for J; bases not matched to a gene: 7.